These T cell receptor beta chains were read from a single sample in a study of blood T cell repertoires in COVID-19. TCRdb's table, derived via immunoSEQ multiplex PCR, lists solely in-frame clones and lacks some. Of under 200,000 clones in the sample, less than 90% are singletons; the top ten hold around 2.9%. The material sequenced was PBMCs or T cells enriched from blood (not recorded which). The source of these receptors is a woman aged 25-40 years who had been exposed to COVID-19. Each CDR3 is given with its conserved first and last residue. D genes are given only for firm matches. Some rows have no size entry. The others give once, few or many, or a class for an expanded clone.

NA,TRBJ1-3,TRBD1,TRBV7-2,TGTGCCAGCAGCTTAAGGACAGGGCCTGGAAACACCATATATTTT,CASSLRTGPGNTIYF
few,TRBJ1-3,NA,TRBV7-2,TGTGCCAGCAGCTTCAGGGCTGGTGGAAACACCATATATTTT,CASSFRAGGNTIYF
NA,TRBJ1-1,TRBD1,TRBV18,TGTGCCAGCCCTCTGGGACAGACGAACACTGAAGCTTTCTTT,CASPLGQTNTEAFF
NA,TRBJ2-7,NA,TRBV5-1,TGCGCCAGCAGCTTGGCGTCAGGATCTCACTACGAGCAGTACTTC,CASSLASGSHYEQYF
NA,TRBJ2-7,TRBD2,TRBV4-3,TGCGCCAGCAGCCAATTCCTAGCGGGGGTATACGAGCAGTACTTC,CASSQFLAGVYEQYF
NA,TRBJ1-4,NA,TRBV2,TGTGCCAGCACCGAAAAGACTTCAACTAATGAAAAACTGTTTTTT,CASTEKTSTNEKLFF
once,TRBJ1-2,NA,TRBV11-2,TGTGCCAGCAGCCCCGACAGATTTTATGGCTACACCTTC,CASSPDRFYGYTF
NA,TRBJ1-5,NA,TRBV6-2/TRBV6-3,TGTGCCAGCAGTTACGCTGGAGCCGACAATCAGCCCCAGCATTTT,CASSYAGADNQPQHF
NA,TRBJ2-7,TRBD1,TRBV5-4,TGTGCCAGCAGAGTCGGACAGGGCTACGAGCAGTACTTC,CASRVGQGYEQYF
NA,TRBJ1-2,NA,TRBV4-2,TGTGCCAGCAGGCCTAATTCAGGGGATGGCTACACCTTC,CASRPNSGDGYTF
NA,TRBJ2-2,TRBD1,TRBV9,TGTGCCAGCAGCGGGGACAGGGGGCCTGGGGAGCTGTTTTTT,CASSGDRGPGELFF
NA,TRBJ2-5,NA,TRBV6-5,TGTGCCAGCAGTTACTCTTGGGGTGGGGCTAAGGAGACCCAGTACTTC,CASSYSWGGAKETQYF
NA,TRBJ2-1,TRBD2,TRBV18,TGTGCCAGCTCACCAAGCGGGACTAGCGGGTCCCACAATGAGCAGTTCTTC,CASSPSGTSGSHNEQFF
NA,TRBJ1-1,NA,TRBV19,TGTGCCAGTAGTGACGGTTGGGCCGAATCGAACACTGAAGCTTTCTTT,CASSDGWAESNTEAFF
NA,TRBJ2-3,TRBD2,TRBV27,TGTGCCAGCACTCCGGGGGGAACGGACGCCACAGATACGCAGTATTTT,CASTPGGTDATDTQYF
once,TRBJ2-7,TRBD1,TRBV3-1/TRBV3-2,TGTGCCAGCAGCCAAGGGGACAGGGCTGAGCAGTACTTC,CASSQGDRAEQYF
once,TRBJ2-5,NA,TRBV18,TGTGCCAGCCGACGGGGTAATATTGAGACCCAGTACTTC,CASRRGNIETQYF
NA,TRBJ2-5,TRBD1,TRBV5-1,TGCGCCAGCAGCTTTGGACAGGGTCGAGAGACCCAGTACTTC,CASSFGQGRETQYF
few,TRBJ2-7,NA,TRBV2,TGTGCCAGCAGTGTCGGTATGCCCGAGCAGTACTTC,CASSVGMPEQYF
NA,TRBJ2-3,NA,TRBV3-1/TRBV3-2,TGTGCCAGCAGCCAAGCTATAGCAGATACGCAGTATTTT,CASSQAIADTQYF
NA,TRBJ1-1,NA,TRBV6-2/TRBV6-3,TGTGCCAGCAGTTACCCACCCAGGGAAGACACTGAAGCTTTCTTT,CASSYPPREDTEAFF
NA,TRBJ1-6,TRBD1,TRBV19,TGTGCCAGCCTACCAGGGGGAACCTATAATTCACCCCTCCACTTT,CASLPGGTYNSPLHF